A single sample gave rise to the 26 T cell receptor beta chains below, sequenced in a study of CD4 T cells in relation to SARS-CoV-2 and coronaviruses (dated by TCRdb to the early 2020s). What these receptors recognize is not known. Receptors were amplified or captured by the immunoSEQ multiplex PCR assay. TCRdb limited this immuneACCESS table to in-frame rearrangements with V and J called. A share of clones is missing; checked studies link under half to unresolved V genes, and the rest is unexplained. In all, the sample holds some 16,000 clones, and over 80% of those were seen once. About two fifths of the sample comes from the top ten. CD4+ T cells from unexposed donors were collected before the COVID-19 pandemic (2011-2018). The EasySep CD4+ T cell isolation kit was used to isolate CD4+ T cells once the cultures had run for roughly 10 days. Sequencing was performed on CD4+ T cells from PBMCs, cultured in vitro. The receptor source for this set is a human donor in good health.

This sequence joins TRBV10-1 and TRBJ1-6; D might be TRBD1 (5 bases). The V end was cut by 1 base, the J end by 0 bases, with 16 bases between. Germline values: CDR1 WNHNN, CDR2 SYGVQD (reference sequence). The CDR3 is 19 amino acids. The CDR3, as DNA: TGCGCCAGCAGTGAGTACGGGGACGTAAGGAGCTCCTATAATTCACCCCTCCACTTT. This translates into CASSEYGDVRSSYNSPLHF.

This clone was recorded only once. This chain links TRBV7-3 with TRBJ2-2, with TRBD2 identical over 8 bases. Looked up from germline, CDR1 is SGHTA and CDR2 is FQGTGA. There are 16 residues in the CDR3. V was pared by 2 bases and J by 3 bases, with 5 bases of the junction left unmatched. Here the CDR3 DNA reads TGTGCCAGCAGCTTATTCTCGGGAGGGGACACCGGGGAGCTGTTTTTT. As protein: CASSLFSGGDTGELFF.

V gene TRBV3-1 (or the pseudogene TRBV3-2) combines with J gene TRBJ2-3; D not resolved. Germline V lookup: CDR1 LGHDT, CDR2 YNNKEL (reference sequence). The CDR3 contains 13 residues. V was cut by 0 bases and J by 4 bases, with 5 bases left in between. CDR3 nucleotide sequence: TGTGCCAGCAGCCAAGAAGGAGCAGATACGCAGTATTTT. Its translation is CASSQEGADTQYF.

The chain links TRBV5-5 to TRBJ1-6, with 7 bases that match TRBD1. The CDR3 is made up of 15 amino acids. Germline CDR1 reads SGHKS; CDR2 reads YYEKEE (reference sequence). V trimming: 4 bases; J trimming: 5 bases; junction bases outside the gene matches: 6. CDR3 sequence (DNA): TGTGCCAGCAGCCCCGGACAGGCTAATAATTCACCCCTCCACTTT. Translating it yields CASSPGQANNSPLHF.

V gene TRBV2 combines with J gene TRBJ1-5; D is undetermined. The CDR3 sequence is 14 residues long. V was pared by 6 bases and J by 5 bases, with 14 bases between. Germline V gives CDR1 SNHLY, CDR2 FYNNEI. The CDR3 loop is CASSWGLRDQPQHF. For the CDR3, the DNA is TGTGCCAGCAGCTGGGGATTGCGAGATCAGCCCCAGCATTTT.

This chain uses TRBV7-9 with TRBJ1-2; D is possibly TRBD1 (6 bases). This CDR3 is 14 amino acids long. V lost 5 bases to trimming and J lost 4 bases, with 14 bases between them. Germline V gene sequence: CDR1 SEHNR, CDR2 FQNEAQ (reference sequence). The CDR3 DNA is TGTGCCAGCAGCCGGAGGACAGAGAGCTATGGCTACACCTTC. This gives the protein CASSRRTESYGYTF.

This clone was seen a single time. The CDR3 spells CASSPEGLAGFTDTQYF. The CDR3 coding sequence is TGTGCCAGCTCCCCGGAGGGACTAGCGGGGTTCACAGATACGCAGTATTTT. The genes are TRBV18 and TRBJ2-3; 13 bases map to TRBD2. This CDR3 comprises 17 residues. The ends lost 6 bases at V and 2 bases at J; junction bases unmatched: 8. CDR1 and CDR2 (germline): KGHSH, LQKENI.

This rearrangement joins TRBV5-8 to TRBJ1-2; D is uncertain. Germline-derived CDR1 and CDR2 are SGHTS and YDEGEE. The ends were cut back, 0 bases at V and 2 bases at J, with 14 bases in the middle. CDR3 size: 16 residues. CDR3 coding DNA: TGTGCCAGCAGCTTGGTGGCAAGCACAAAAAACTATGGCTACACCTTC. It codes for CASSLVASTKNYGYTF.

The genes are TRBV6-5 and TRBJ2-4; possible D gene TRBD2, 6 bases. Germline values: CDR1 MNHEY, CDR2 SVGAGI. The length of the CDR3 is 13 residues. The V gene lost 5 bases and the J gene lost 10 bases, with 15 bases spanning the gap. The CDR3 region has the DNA TGTGCCAGCAGTAGAGAGATCCGGGAGATTCAGTACTTC. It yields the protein CASSREIREIQYF.

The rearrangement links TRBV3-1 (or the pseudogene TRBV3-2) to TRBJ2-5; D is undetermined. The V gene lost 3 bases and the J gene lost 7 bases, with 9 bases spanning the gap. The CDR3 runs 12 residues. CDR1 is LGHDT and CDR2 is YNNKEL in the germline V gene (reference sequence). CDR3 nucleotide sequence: TGTGCCAGCAGCCAGGGTAAGGCGACCCAGTACTTC. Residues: CASSQGKATQYF.

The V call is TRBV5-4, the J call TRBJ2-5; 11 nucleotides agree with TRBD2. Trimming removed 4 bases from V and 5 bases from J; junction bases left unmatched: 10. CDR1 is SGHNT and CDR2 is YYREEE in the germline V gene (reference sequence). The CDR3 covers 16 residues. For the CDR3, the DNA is TGTGCCAGCAGCCCCGGGACTAGCGGCCAAAGGGAGACCCAGTACTTC. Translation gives CASSPGTSGQRETQYF. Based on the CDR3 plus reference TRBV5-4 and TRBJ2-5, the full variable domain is ETGVTQSPTHLIKTRGQQVTLRCSSQSGHNTVSWYQQALGQGPQFIFQYYREEENGRGNFPPRFSGLQFPNYSSELNVNALELDDSALYLCASSPGTSGQRETQYFGPGTRLLVL.

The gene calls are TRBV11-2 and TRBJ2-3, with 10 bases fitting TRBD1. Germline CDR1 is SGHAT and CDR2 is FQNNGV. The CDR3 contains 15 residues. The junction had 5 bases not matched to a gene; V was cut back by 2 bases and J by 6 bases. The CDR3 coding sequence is TGTGCCAGCAGCTTAAGACAGGGGGCAACTGATACGCAGTATTTT. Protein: CASSLRQGATDTQYF.

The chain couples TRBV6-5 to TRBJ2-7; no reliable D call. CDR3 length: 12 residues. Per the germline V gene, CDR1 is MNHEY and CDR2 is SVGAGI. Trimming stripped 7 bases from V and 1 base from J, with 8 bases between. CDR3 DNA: TGTGCCAGCAATACTCCTTCCTACGAGCAGTACTTC. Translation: CASNTPSYEQYF.

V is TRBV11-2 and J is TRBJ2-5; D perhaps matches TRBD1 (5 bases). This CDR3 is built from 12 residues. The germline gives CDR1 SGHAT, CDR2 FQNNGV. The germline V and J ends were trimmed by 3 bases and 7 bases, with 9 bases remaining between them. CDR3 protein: CASSLGPPTQYF. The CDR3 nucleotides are TGTGCCAGCAGCTTGGGGCCGCCGACCCAGTACTTC.

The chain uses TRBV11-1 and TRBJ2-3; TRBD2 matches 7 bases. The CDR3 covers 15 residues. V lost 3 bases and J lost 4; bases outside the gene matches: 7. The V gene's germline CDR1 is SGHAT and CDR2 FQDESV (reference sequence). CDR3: CASSFWGGGADTQYF. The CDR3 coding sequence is TGTGCCAGCAGCTTCTGGGGGGGAGGAGCAGATACGCAGTATTTT.

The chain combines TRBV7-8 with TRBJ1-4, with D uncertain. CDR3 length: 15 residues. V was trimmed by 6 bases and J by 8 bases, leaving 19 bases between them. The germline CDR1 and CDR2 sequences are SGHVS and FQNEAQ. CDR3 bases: TGTGCCAGCAGACGAAAGGGCGGGGTGGGGGAAAAACTGTTTTTT. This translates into CASRRKGGVGEKLFF.

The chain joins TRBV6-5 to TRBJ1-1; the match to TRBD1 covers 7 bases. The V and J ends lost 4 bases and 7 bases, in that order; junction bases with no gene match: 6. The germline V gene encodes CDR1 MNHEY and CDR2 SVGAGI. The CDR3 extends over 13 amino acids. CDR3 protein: CASSSQGLGEAFF. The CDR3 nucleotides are TGTGCCAGCAGTTCACAGGGGTTGGGTGAAGCTTTCTTT.

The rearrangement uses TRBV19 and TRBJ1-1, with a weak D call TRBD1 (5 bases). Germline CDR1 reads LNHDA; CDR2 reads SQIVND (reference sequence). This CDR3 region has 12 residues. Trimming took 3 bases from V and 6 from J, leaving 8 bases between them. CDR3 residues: CASSIWGAEAFF. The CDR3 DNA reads TGTGCCAGTAGTATCTGGGGGGCTGAAGCTTTCTTT.

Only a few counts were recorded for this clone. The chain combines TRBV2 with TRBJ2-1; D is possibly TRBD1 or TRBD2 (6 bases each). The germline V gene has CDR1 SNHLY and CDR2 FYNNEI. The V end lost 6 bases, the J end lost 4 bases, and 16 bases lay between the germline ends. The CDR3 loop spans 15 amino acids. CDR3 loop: CASRSQGTGYNEQFF. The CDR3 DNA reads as TGTGCCAGCAGGTCTCAGGGGACTGGTTACAATGAGCAGTTCTTC.

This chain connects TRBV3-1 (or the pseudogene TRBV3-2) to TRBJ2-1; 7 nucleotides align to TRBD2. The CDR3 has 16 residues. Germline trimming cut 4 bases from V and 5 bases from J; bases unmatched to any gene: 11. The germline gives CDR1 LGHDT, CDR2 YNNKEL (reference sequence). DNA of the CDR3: TGTGCCAGCAGCCTCGCGGGAGCGGGATCTAACAATGAGCAGTTCTTC. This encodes CASSLAGAGSNNEQFF.

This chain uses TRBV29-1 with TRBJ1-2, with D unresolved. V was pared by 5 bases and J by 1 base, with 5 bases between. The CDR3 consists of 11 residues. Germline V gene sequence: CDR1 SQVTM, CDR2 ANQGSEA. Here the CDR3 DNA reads TGCAGCGTTCAGCTTAACTATGGCTACACCTTC. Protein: CSVQLNYGYTF. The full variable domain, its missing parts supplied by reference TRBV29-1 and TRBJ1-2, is SAVISQKPSRDICQRGTSLTIQCQVDSQVTMMFWYRQQPGQSLTLIATANQGSEATYESGFVIDKFPISRPNLTFSTLTVSNMSPEDSSIYLCSVQLNYGYTFGSGTRLTVV.

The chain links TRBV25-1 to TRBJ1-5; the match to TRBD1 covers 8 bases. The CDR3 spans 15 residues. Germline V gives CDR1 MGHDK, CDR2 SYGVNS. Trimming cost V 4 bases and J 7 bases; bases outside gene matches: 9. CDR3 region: CASSGDRGAGQPQHF. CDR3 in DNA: TGTGCCAGCAGTGGAGACAGGGGAGCGGGGCAGCCCCAGCATTTT.

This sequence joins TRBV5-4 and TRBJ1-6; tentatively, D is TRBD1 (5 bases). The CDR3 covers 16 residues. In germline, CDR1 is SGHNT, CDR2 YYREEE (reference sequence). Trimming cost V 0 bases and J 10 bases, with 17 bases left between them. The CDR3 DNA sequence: TGTGCCAGCAGCTTGGCCTTGAGCGCCGGGGGATCACCCCTCCACTTT. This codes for CASSLALSAGGSPLHF. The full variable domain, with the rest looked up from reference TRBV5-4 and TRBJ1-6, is ETGVTQSPTHLIKTRGQQVTLRCSSQSGHNTVSWYQQALGQGPQFIFQYYREEENGRGNFPPRFSGLQFPNYSSELNVNALELDDSALYLCASSLALSAGGSPLHFGNGTRLTVT.

This chain's CDR3 is CASSLMRSTDTQYF. The CDR3 nucleotides are TGTGCCAGCAGTTTGATGCGTAGCACAGATACGCAGTATTTT. This chain connects TRBV27 to TRBJ2-3; D remains unclear. The ends were cut back, 3 bases at V and 0 bases at J, with 7 bases in the middle. Per the germline V gene, CDR1 is MNHEY and CDR2 is SMNVEV (reference sequence). The CDR3 contains 14 residues.

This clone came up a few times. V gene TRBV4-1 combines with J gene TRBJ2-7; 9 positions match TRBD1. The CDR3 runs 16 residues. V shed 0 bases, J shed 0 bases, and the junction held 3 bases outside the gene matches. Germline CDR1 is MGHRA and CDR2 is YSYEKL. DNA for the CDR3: TGCGCCAGCAGCCAAGAAGGGGGACAGGGCTCCTACGAGCAGTACTTC. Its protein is CASSQEGGQGSYEQYF.

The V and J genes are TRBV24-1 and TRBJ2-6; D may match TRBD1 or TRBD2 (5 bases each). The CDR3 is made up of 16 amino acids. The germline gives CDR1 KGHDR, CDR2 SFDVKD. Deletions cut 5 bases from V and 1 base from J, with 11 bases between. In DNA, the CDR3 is TGTGCCACCAGTGGGGGACGTTCTTCTGGGGCCAACGTCCTGACTTTC. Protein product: CATSGGRSSGANVLTF.